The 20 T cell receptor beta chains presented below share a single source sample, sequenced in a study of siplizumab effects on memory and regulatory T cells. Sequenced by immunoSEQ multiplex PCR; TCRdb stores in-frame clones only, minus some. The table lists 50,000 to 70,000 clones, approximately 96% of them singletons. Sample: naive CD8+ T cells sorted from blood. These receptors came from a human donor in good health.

The CDR3 loop reads CASSIYFTINNEQFF. The CDR3 DNA follows: TGTGCCAGTAGTATCTACTTCACAATAAACAATGAGCAGTTCTTC. This chain joins TRBV19 and TRBJ2-1; unclear D gene. CDR1 and CDR2 from the germline V gene are LNHDA and SQIVND (reference sequence). This CDR3 is 15 amino acids long. Trimming took off 3 bases at V and 5 bases at J, with 14 bases between the two ends.

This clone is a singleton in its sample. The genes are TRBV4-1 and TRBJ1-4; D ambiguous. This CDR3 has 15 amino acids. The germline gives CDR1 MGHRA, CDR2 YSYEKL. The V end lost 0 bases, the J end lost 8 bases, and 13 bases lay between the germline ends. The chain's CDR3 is CASSQERGLREKLFF. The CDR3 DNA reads TGCGCCAGCAGCCAAGAGCGGGGTTTGAGGGAAAAACTGTTTTTT.

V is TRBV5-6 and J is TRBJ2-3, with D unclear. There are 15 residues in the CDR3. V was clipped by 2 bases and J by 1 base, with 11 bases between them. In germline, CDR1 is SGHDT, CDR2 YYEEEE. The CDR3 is CASSFAGVGTDTQYF. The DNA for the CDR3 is TGTGCCAGCAGCTTTGCTGGGGTGGGCACAGATACGCAGTATTTT. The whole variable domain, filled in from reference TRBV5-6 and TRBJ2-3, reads DAGVTQSPTHLIKTRGQQVTLRCSPKSGHDTVSWYQQALGQGPQFIFQYYEEEERQRGNFPDRFSGHQFPNYSSELNVNALLLGDSALYLCASSFAGVGTDTQYFGPGTRLTVL.

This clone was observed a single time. CDR3 in DNA: TGTGCCAGCAGCTTAGGGGGCCCGAACAGCTATGGCTACACCTTC. Translating gives CASSLGGPNSYGYTF. The chain recombines TRBV7-8 with TRBJ1-2, with TRBD1 as a possible D gene (5 bases). Germline CDR1 and CDR2: SGHVS and FQNEAQ. This CDR3 is built from 15 residues. V lost 1 base and J 4 bases, leaving 13 bases between the germline ends.

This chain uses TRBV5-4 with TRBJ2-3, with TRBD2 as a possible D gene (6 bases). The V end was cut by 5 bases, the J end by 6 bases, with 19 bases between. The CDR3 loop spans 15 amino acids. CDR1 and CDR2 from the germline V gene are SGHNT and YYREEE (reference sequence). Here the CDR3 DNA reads TGTGCCAGCAGTCAGCTGGGCGGGGCCTACGATACGCAGTATTTT. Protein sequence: CASSQLGGAYDTQYF.

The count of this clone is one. The CDR3 DNA reads TGTGCCAGCAGTTCTTGGACAGATGAGAACTATGGCTACACCTTC. It specifies CASSSWTDENYGYTF. The chain links TRBV6-5 to TRBJ1-2; D might be TRBD1 (6 bases). Trimming stripped 4 bases from V and 2 bases from J, with 14 bases between. Per the germline V gene, CDR1 is MNHEY and CDR2 is SVGAGI. This CDR3 spans 15 amino acids.

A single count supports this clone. In nucleotides, the CDR3 is TGTGCCAGCAGCAGCAAGATGAGGGGGGGAGAGGAGACCCAGTACTTC. This sequence encodes CASSSKMRGGEETQYF. The rearrangement joins TRBV5-6 to TRBJ2-5, with D perhaps matching TRBD2 (7 bases). From germline, CDR1 is SGHDT and CDR2 YYEEEE. The germline V and J ends were trimmed by 4 bases and 5 bases, with 21 bases remaining between them. The CDR3 totals 16 residues.

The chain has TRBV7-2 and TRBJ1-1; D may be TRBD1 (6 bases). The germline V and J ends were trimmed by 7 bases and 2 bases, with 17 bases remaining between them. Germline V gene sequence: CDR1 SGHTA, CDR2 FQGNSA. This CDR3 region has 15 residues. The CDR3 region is CASTPIGGENTEAFF. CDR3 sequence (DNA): TGTGCCAGCACCCCTATAGGGGGGGAAAACACTGAAGCTTTCTTT.

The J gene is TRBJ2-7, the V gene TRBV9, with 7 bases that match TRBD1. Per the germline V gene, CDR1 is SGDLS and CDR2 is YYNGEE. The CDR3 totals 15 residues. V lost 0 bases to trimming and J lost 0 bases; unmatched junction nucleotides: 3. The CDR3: CASSVEAGGSYEQYF. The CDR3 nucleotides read TGTGCCAGCAGCGTAGAGGCAGGGGGCTCCTACGAGCAGTACTTC.

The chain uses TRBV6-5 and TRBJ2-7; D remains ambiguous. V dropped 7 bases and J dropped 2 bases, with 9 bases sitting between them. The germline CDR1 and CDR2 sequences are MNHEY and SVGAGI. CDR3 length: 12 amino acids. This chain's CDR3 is CASMGSTYEQYF. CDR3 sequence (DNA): TGTGCCAGCATGGGCAGTACCTACGAGCAGTACTTC.

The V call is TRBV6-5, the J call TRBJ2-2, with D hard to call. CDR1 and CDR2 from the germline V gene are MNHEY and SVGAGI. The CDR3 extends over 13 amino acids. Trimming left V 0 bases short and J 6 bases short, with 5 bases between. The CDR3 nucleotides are TGTGCCAGCAGTTACTCAGGGCCCGGGGAGCTGTTTTTT. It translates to CASSYSGPGELFF.

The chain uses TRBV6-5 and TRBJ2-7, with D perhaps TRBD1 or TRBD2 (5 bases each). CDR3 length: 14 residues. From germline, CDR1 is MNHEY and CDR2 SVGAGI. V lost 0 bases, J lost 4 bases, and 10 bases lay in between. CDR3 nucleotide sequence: TGTGCCAGCAGTTACTCTTTAGGGGAGTACGAGCAGTACTTC. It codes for CASSYSLGEYEQYF.

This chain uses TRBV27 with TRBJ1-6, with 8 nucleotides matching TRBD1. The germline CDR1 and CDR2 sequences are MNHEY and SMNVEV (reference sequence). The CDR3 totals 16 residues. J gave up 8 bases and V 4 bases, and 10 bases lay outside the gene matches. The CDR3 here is CASSSKTGDYDSPLHF. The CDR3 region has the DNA TGTGCCAGCAGTTCCAAGACAGGGGATTATGATTCACCCCTCCACTTT.

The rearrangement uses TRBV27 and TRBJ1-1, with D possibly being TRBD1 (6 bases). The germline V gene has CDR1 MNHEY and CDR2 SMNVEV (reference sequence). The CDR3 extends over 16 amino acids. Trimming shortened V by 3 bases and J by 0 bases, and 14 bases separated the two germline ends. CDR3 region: CASSFGGGLMNTEAFF. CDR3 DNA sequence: TGTGCCAGCAGTTTCGGGGGCGGCCTCATGAACACTGAAGCTTTCTTT.

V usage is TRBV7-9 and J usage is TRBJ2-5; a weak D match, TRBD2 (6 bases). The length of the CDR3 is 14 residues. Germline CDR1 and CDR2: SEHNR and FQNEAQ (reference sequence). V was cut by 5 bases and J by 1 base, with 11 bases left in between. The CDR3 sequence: CASSQTGVQETQYF. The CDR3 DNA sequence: TGTGCCAGCAGCCAAACGGGGGTCCAAGAGACCCAGTACTTC.

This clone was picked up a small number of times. This CDR3 is CASSLQLTNTEAFF. CDR3 bases: TGTGCCAGCAGCTTACAACTGACGAACACTGAAGCTTTCTTT. The rearrangement links TRBV7-9 to TRBJ1-1; D uncertain. This CDR3 is 14 amino acids long. Trimming removed 2 bases from V and 1 base from J, with 8 bases in between. Germline V gene data show CDR1 as SEHNR and CDR2 as FQNEAQ (reference sequence).

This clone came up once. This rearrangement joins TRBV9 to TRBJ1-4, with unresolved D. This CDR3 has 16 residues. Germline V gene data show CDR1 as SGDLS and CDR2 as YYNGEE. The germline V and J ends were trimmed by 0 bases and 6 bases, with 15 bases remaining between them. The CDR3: CASSVELTMSDEKLFF. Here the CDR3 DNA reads TGTGCCAGCAGCGTAGAACTGACGATGAGCGATGAAAAACTGTTTTTT.

CDR3 amino acids: CASSLTPGVLYEQYF. Here the CDR3 DNA reads TGTGCCAGCAGTTTAACCCCCGGGGTCCTCTACGAGCAGTACTTC. The gene calls are TRBV27 and TRBJ2-7; possible D gene TRBD2, 5 bases. The CDR3 is made up of 15 amino acids. Germline V gene sequence: CDR1 MNHEY, CDR2 SMNVEV (reference sequence). V was cut by 2 bases and J by 3 bases, with 14 bases left in between.

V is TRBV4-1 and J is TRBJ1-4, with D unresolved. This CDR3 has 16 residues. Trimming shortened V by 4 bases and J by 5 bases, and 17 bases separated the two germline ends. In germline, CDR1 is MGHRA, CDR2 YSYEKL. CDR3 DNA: TGCGCCAGCAGCCCAGAGGACGGGTTTAAAAATGAAAAACTGTTTTTT. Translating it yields CASSPEDGFKNEKLFF.

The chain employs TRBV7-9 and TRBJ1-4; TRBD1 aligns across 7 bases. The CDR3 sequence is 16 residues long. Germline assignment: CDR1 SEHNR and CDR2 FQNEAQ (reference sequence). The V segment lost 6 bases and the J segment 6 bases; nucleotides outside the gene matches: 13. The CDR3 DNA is TGTGCCAGCAGTCATCCCACGACAGGGAGTGATGAAAAACTGTTTTTT. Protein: CASSHPTTGSDEKLFF.